One sample yielded the 18 T cell receptor beta chains listed below, sequenced in a study of cytotoxic CD8 clonotypes in ibrutinib-treated CLL. Produced via immunoSEQ multiplex PCR; TCRdb's table is partial and in-frame only. The table includes about 160,000 clones, 81% detected once. Sequenced material: PBMCs, taken after 12 months of ibrutinib treatment. These receptors all come from a human donor with chronic lymphocytic leukemia.

This clone was observed a handful of times. The V call is TRBV7-8, the J call TRBJ1-2; D unresolved. The CDR3 contains 12 residues. Germline CDR1 reads SGHVS; CDR2 reads FQNEAQ. Deletions cut 4 bases from V and 3 bases from J, with 6 bases between. CDR3 loop: CASSYRDYGYTF. The DNA for the CDR3 is TGTGCCAGCAGCTATCGGGACTATGGCTACACCTTC.

J is TRBJ2-5 and V is TRBV18; 8 positions match TRBD1. The CDR3 length is 15 residues. V trimming: 2 bases; J trimming: 2 bases; junction bases outside the gene matches: 4. Germline V CDR1 and CDR2: KGHSH, LQKENI. Here the CDR3 reads CASSPSTGVQETQYF. The CDR3 DNA follows: TGTGCCAGCTCACCATCGACAGGGGTTCAAGAGACCCAGTACTTC.

The V call is TRBV2, the J call TRBJ2-3; 9 positions agree with TRBD2. Trimming cost V 8 bases and J 0 bases; bases outside gene matches: 15. Germline V gene lookup returns CDR1 SNHLY and CDR2 FYNNEI. CDR3 size: 18 residues. CDR3 DNA sequence: TGTGCCAGCGCGAATCGACTAGCGGCGTTGGGCAGCACAGATACGCAGTATTTT. Its protein product is CASANRLAALGSTDTQYF.

The V gene is TRBV14, the J gene TRBJ1-3; unclear D gene. The germline V gene encodes CDR1 SGHDN and CDR2 FVKESK. V lost 0 bases and J 0 bases, leaving 9 bases between the germline ends. The CDR3 totals 16 residues. In DNA, the CDR3 is TGTGCCAGCAGCCAAGAGGCCGCTAGCTCTGGAAACACCATATATTTT. Amino acids: CASSQEAASSGNTIYF. Complete variable domain (other parts from reference TRBV14 and TRBJ1-3): EAGVTQFPSHSVIEKGQTVTLRCDPISGHDNLYWYRRVMGKEIKFLLHFVKESKQDESGMPNNRFLAERTGGTYSTLKVQPAELEDSGVYFCASSQEAASSGNTIYFGEGSWLTVV.

In nucleotides, the CDR3 is TGTGCCAGCAGTTTATCGGGCGGGGGGGGAGCCAACGTCCTGACTTTC. Translation gives CASSLSGGGGANVLTF. The chain is built from TRBV27 and TRBJ2-6, with 9 bases lining up with TRBD2. Germline values: CDR1 MNHEY, CDR2 SMNVEV (reference sequence). V dropped 0 bases and J dropped 7; count of bases not matched to a gene: 4. This CDR3 has 16 residues.

The rearrangement uses TRBV18 and TRBJ2-7; D is undetermined. V lost 3 bases, J lost 3 bases, and 9 bases lay in between. This CDR3 region has 13 residues. Germline CDR1 and CDR2: KGHSH and LQKENI. The CDR3 loop is CASSPPTNYEQYF. The CDR3 bases are TGTGCCAGCTCACCCCCCACCAACTACGAGCAGTACTTC.

The gene calls are TRBV28 and TRBJ1-4; perhaps TRBD1 as D (5 bases). V lost 6 bases and J 6 bases, leaving 11 bases between the germline ends. This CDR3 is built from 13 residues. The germline V gene encodes CDR1 MDHEN and CDR2 SYDVKM. The DNA for the CDR3 is TGTGCCAGCAGGGAGGGACGAGATGAAAAACTGTTTTTT. It codes for CASREGRDEKLFF. The whole variable domain, filled in from reference TRBV28 and TRBJ1-4, reads DVKVTQSSRYLVKRTGEKVFLECVQDMDHENMFWYRQDPGLGLRLIYFSYDVKMKEKGDIPEGYSVSREKKERFSLILESASTNQTSMYLCASREGRDEKLFFGSGTQLSVL.

The rearrangement joins TRBV28 to TRBJ2-2; D ambiguous. The length of the CDR3 is 13 residues. CDR1 and CDR2 from the germline V gene are MDHEN and SYDVKM. Trimming took 6 bases from V and 5 from J, leaving 10 bases between them. DNA of the CDR3: TGTGCCAGCAGAAGGAGAGAGACCGGGGAGCTGTTTTTT. Its translation is CASRRRETGELFF.

The V call is TRBV5-4, the J call TRBJ2-1; possible D gene TRBD1, 5 bases. Trimming pared 4 bases from V and 6 bases from J, leaving 8 bases between. The germline V gene encodes CDR1 SGHNT and CDR2 YYREEE (reference sequence). The CDR3 spans 12 residues. Written as DNA, the CDR3 is TGTGCCAGCAGCATCGACAGCAATGAGCAGTTCTTC. Its translation: CASSIDSNEQFF.

The chain recombines TRBV5-8 with TRBJ1-1; D gene uncertain. V was shortened by 0 bases and J by 6 bases, with 12 bases between the two germline ends. The CDR3 is made up of 14 amino acids. CDR1 is SGHTS and CDR2 is YDEGEE in the germline V gene. Here the CDR3 reads CASSLGRWRSEAFF. The CDR3 DNA is TGTGCCAGCAGCTTGGGACGCTGGAGGTCTGAAGCTTTCTTT.

The rearrangement links TRBV5-4 to TRBJ2-3; D gene uncertain. In germline, CDR1 is SGHNT, CDR2 YYREEE (reference sequence). V gave up 0 bases and J gave up 5 bases, with 4 bases separating them. CDR3 length: 12 residues. In nucleotides, the CDR3 is TGTGCCAGCAGCTTGGTGGAAGATACGCAGTATTTT. This gives the protein CASSLVEDTQYF.

V gene TRBV28 combines with J gene TRBJ2-7; D uncertain. Germline assignment: CDR1 MDHEN and CDR2 SYDVKM. The CDR3 extends over 12 amino acids. Trimming removed 5 bases from V and 0 bases from J, with 5 bases in between. The CDR3 sequence: CASSPFSYEQYF. In DNA form, the CDR3 reads TGTGCCAGCAGTCCTTTCTCCTACGAGCAGTACTTC.

This rearrangement joins TRBV7-2 to TRBJ2-7; D call uncertain. Germline V lookup: CDR1 SGHTA, CDR2 FQGNSA. The V and J ends lost 5 bases and 3 bases respectively, with 11 bases between them. The CDR3 consists of 13 residues. CDR3 residues: CASSATPLYEQYF. The CDR3 nucleotides are TGTGCCAGCAGCGCGACTCCCCTCTACGAGCAGTACTTC. Drawing the rest from reference TRBV7-2 and TRBJ2-7, the complete variable domain is GAGVSQSPSNKVTEKGKDVELRCDPISGHTALYWYRQSLGQGLEFLIYFQGNSAPDKSGLPSDRFSAERTGGSVSTLTIQRTQQEDSAVYLCASSATPLYEQYFGPGTRLTVT.

The V gene is TRBV19, the J gene TRBJ2-7; D is undetermined. V was pared by 4 bases and J by 0 bases, with 13 bases between. Germline CDR1 and CDR2: LNHDA and SQIVND (reference sequence). The CDR3 has 15 residues. The CDR3 sequence is CASSTLASSSYEQYF. CDR3 DNA: TGTGCCAGTAGTACCTTAGCCTCCAGCTCCTACGAGCAGTACTTC.

The V call is TRBV19, the J call TRBJ2-7; possible D gene TRBD2, 7 bases. The CDR3 consists of 14 residues. In germline, CDR1 is LNHDA, CDR2 SQIVND (reference sequence). V was cut by 9 bases and J by 1 base, with 16 bases left in between. For the CDR3, the DNA is TGTGCCAGCAACGGGGGGCCGGGATCCTACGAGCAGTACTTC. It is translated as CASNGGPGSYEQYF.

This rearrangement joins TRBV5-6 to TRBJ2-4; 11 bases are shared with TRBD2. This CDR3 is 18 amino acids long. Germline lookup yields CDR1 SGHDT and CDR2 YYEEEE. V trimming: 0 bases; J trimming: 0 bases; junction bases outside the gene matches: 5. CDR3 DNA sequence: TGTGCCAGCAGCTTGGCCGGGACTAGCGGATTAGCCAAAAACATTCAGTACTTC. Translated: CASSLAGTSGLAKNIQYF.

The rearrangement joins TRBV6-5 to TRBJ2-5; maybe TRBD2 (7 bases). Per germline, CDR1 MNHEY and CDR2 SVGAGI. The germline V and J ends were trimmed by 6 bases and 7 bases, with 18 bases remaining between them. The CDR3 is made up of 14 amino acids. CDR3 nucleotide sequence: TGTGCCAGCAGCTCCCCCCGGGGGGCATGGACCCAGTACTTC. Translation gives CASSSPRGAWTQYF.

The chain couples TRBV5-4 to TRBJ1-5; D is perhaps TRBD1 (5 bases). CDR1 SGHNT and CDR2 YYREEE come from the germline V gene (reference sequence). The germline V and J ends were trimmed by 4 bases and 5 bases, with 16 bases remaining between them. There are 15 residues in the CDR3. CDR3 nucleotides: TGTGCCAGCAGCCGAGGCGGGGCGGATGATCAGCCCCAGCATTTT. Protein sequence: CASSRGGADDQPQHF.